These 24 T cell receptor beta chains came from one sample sequenced in a study of CD8+CD57+ T cells in acquired aplastic anemia. The template for TCR beta VDJ and CDR3 sequence profiling was genomic DNA. From the reads, TCRdb called clonotypes with MiXCR, one entry per CDR3 protein. Of a few hundred thousand distinct CDR3 sequences detected, 55% to 65% appear once; the ten largest clones hold 6.5% to 10%. The material sequenced was sorted CD4+, CD8+, or CD8+CD57+ T cells (not recorded which) from PBMCs. The receptors derive from a human donor with severe aplastic anemia or a healthy control (not recorded which).

This clonotype has only a few counts. The chain has TRBV6-5 and TRBJ1-4; perhaps TRBD1 as D (5 bases). This CDR3 is built from 16 residues. Germline loops: CDR1 MNHEY, CDR2 SVGAGI. The V end was cut by 6 bases, the J end by 9 bases, with 23 bases between. CDR3 DNA: TGTGCCAGCAGCCGCGTTGTTAGGGGACCGGCGAAAAAACTGTTTTTT. Translating gives CASSRVVRGPAKKLFF.

Many counts were recorded for this clonotype. The CDR3 sequence: CASSQVPTGLSSGANVLTF. The CDR3 DNA sequence: TGTGCCAGCAGCCAAGTGCCGACAGGACTTAGCTCTGGGGCCAACGTCCTGACTTTC. The chain is built from TRBV3-1 and TRBJ2-6; tentative D call: TRBD1 (6 bases). V was trimmed by 1 base and J by 0 bases, leaving 16 bases between them. CDR1 and CDR2 from the germline V gene are LGHDT and YNNKEL (reference sequence). This CDR3 region has 19 residues.

The chain couples TRBV5-1 to TRBJ2-7, with 8 bases lining up with TRBD1. This CDR3 is 14 amino acids long. Unmatched junction bases numbered 9, after V lost 4 bases and J lost 6 bases. CDR1 SGHRS and CDR2 YFSETQ come from the germline V gene. The CDR3 is CASSPDRGNGEQYF. In nucleotides, the CDR3 is TGCGCCAGCAGCCCCGACAGGGGTAACGGCGAGCAGTACTTC.

The chain employs TRBV25-1 and TRBJ1-5; no clear D. V was cut by 1 base and J by 0 bases, with 13 bases left in between. CDR1 is MGHDK and CDR2 is SYGVNS in the germline V gene. The CDR3 has 17 residues. Written as DNA, the CDR3 is TGTGCCAGCAGTGAATCCGACGGTATCCATAGCAATCAGCCCCAGCATTTT. Its protein product is CASSESDGIHSNQPQHF. Based on the CDR3 plus reference TRBV25-1 and TRBJ1-5, the full variable domain is EADIYQTPRYLVIGTGKKITLECSQTMGHDKMYWYQQDPGMELHLIHYSYGVNSTEKGDLSSESTVSRIRTEHFPLTLESARPSHTSQYLCASSESDGIHSNQPQHFGDGTRLSIL.

About this clonotype itself: The junction departs from the called germline gene at one end, perhaps through a read error. The rearrangement links TRBV7-2 to TRBJ2-7, with D unclear. The CDR3 is made up of 13 amino acids. In germline, CDR1 is SGHTA, CDR2 FQGNSA. The CDR3 reads CVSSFTTVSEQYF. In nucleotides, the CDR3 is TGTGTCAGCAGCTTCACGACGGTTAGCGAGCAGTACTTC.

The chain links TRBV19 to TRBJ1-1; no definite D call. V lost 6 bases, J lost 0 bases, and 14 bases lay in between. There are 15 residues in the CDR3. The germline gives CDR1 LNHDA, CDR2 SQIVND (reference sequence). Here the CDR3 DNA reads TGTGCCAGTAGAACTGGGGAACAAATGAACACTGAAGCTTTCTTT. Its translation: CASRTGEQMNTEAFF.

In this sample, this clonotype turned up many times. The chain employs TRBV10-3 and TRBJ1-6; 8 bases are a match to TRBD1. The CDR3 covers 16 residues. Germline V CDR1 and CDR2: ENHRY, SYGVKD. V trimming: 2 bases; J trimming: 4 bases; junction bases outside the gene matches: 4. The CDR3 DNA is TGTGCCATCAGTGAGCAGGGGGCAATATATAATTCACCCCTCCACTTT. It specifies CAISEQGAIYNSPLHF.

This clonotype was counted ten times or more. V and J are TRBV11-1 and TRBJ2-4; the D gene is possibly TRBD1 (5 bases). Trimming cost V 2 bases and J 7 bases, with 9 bases left between them. The CDR3 loop spans 13 amino acids. CDR1 SGHAT and CDR2 FQDESV come from the germline V gene (reference sequence). Written as DNA, the CDR3 is TGTGCCAGCAGCTTACAGGGTCGGAACATTCAGTACTTC. As protein: CASSLQGRNIQYF.

This clonotype was seen at least ten times. This chain links TRBV24-1 with TRBJ1-2; D remains unclear. Germline V lookup: CDR1 KGHDR, CDR2 SFDVKD. This CDR3 contains 15 residues. Trimming stripped 6 bases from V and 1 base from J, with 14 bases between. The CDR3 sequence: CATSPDGSFNYGYTF. In DNA, the CDR3 is TGTGCCACCAGTCCAGATGGGTCTTTTAACTATGGCTACACCTTC.

This clonotype was recorded at least ten times. The V gene is TRBV6-5, the J gene TRBJ2-7; 10 nucleotides line up with TRBD2. Trimming cost V 5 bases and J 4 bases; bases outside gene matches: 8. The CDR3 extends over 15 amino acids. Germline V gene sequence: CDR1 MNHEY, CDR2 SVGAGI. In nucleotides, the CDR3 is TGTGCCAGCAGTCGACCCGGACTAGCGGCTTACGAGCAGTACTTC. Its protein product is CASSRPGLAAYEQYF.

The rearrangement uses TRBV7-2 and TRBJ2-5; perhaps TRBD1 as D (5 bases). This CDR3 is built from 14 residues. V lost 5 bases and J 1 base, leaving 11 bases between the germline ends. The germline CDR1 and CDR2 sequences are SGHTA and FQGNSA. This CDR3 is CASSPRTTQETQYF. In nucleotides, the CDR3 is TGTGCCAGCAGCCCCCGGACAACCCAAGAGACCCAGTACTTC.

V is TRBV15 and J is TRBJ2-7; D call uncertain. The CDR3 runs 15 residues. Germline assignment: CDR1 LNHNV and CDR2 YYDKDF (reference sequence). V was shortened by 3 bases and J by 3 bases, with 15 bases between the two germline ends. In nucleotides, the CDR3 is TGTGCCACCAGCAGTTGGGGTACCCCAAGCTACGAGCAGTACTTC. Translation gives CATSSWGTPSYEQYF.

CDR3 in amino acids: CASSPPGVYEQYF. In nucleotides, the CDR3 is TGTGCCAGCAGTCCTCCGGGAGTTTACGAGCAGTACTTC. The chain links TRBV7-4 to TRBJ2-7, with a weak D call TRBD2 (6 bases). The CDR3 loop spans 13 amino acids. V shed 6 bases and J shed 4 bases, with 13 bases lying between them. Germline V lookup: CDR1 SGHVT, CDR2 SQSDAQ. Variable domain in full (rest from reference TRBV7-4 and TRBJ2-7): GAGVSQSPRYKVAKRGRDVALRCDSISGHVTLYWYRQTLGQGSEVLTYSQSDAQRDKSGRPSGRFSAERPERSVSTLKIQRTEQGDSAVYLCASSPPGVYEQYFGPGTRLTVT.

This chain uses TRBV5-5 with TRBJ2-2, with D possibly being TRBD1 or TRBD2 (7 bases each). CDR1 and CDR2 (germline): SGHKS, YYEKEE (reference sequence). V was clipped by 6 bases and J by 4 bases, with 25 bases between them. There are 18 residues in the CDR3. The CDR3 reads CASTRRGGAGVSTGELFF. The CDR3 DNA reads TGTGCCAGCACCCGCAGGGGGGGCGCGGGTGTATCCACCGGGGAGCTGTTTTTT.

The chain employs TRBV9 and TRBJ2-7; D gene uncertain. CDR3 length: 13 residues. Trimming pared 0 bases from V and 4 bases from J, leaving 8 bases between. In germline, CDR1 is SGDLS, CDR2 YYNGEE. The CDR3 protein is CASSVAVGYEQYF. CDR3 DNA: TGTGCCAGCAGCGTAGCGGTGGGGTACGAGCAGTACTTC. The variable domain in full, with the rest retrieved from reference TRBV9 and TRBJ2-7, is DSGVTQTPKHLITATGQRVTLRCSPRSGDLSVYWYQQSLDQGLQFLIQYYNGEERAKGNILERFSAQQFPDLHSELNLSSLELGDSALYFCASSVAVGYEQYFGPGTRLTVT.

This clonotype appeared many times. The CDR3 DNA sequence: TGTGCCAGCAGCGAGACAGCTAACTATGGCTACACCTTC. Its protein is CASSETANYGYTF. The chain couples TRBV6-1 to TRBJ1-2; D may be TRBD1 (5 bases). V was trimmed by 6 bases and J by 0 bases, leaving 8 bases between them. Per germline, CDR1 MNHNS and CDR2 SASEGT. The CDR3 length is 13 residues.

The chain has TRBV20-1 and TRBJ2-5; 8 positions agree with TRBD2. The ends lost 6 bases at V and 4 bases at J; junction bases unmatched: 10. The CDR3 loop spans 14 amino acids. CDR1 and CDR2 from the germline V gene are DFQATT and SNEGSKA (reference sequence). The CDR3 protein is CSATPGRVGETQYF. In DNA, the CDR3 is TGCAGTGCAACGCCCGGGAGGGTTGGAGAGACCCAGTACTTC.

This rearrangement joins TRBV20-1 to TRBJ1-1, with 8 bases that match TRBD1. CDR1 and CDR2 (germline): DFQATT, SNEGSKA (reference sequence). This CDR3 has 12 residues. V was clipped by 6 bases and J by 3 bases; unmatched bases: 3. The CDR3: CSAQQGDTEAFF. Written as DNA, the CDR3 is TGCAGTGCACAACAGGGGGACACTGAAGCTTTCTTT.

This clonotype was recorded many times. The chain recombines TRBV7-8 with TRBJ2-5, with 12 bases that match TRBD2. This CDR3 spans 17 amino acids. After removal of 1 base from V and 3 bases from J, the junction contained 6 bases not matched to a gene. Germline lookup yields CDR1 SGHVS and CDR2 FQNEAQ. CDR3 sequence: CASSLGRRLAGEETQYF. Here the CDR3 DNA reads TGTGCCAGCAGCTTAGGTCGTCGACTAGCGGGGGAAGAGACCCAGTACTTC. Full variable domain (outside the CDR3, taken from reference TRBV7-8 and TRBJ2-5): GAGVSQSPRYKVAKRGQDVALRCDPISGHVSLFWYQQALGQGPEFLTYFQNEAQLDKSGLPSDRFFAERPEGSVSTLKIQRTQQEDSAVYLCASSLGRRLAGEETQYFGPGTRLLVL.

The chain couples TRBV5-1 to TRBJ1-4; D gene uncertain. V shed 0 bases and J shed 7 bases, with 10 bases lying between them. Germline lookup yields CDR1 SGHRS and CDR2 YFSETQ. The CDR3 is 14 residues long. The CDR3 protein is CASSLGTKGEKLFF. For the CDR3, the DNA is TGCGCCAGCAGCTTGGGGACCAAGGGTGAAAAACTGTTTTTT.

V is TRBV7-9 and J is TRBJ2-1; no clear D gene. This CDR3 has 13 residues. Per the germline V gene, CDR1 is SEHNR and CDR2 is FQNEAQ (reference sequence). V gave up 8 bases and J gave up 7 bases, with 15 bases separating them. The chain's CDR3 is CASCPAVENEQFF. The CDR3 DNA reads TGTGCCAGCTGCCCCGCGGTGGAGAATGAGCAGTTCTTC.

This clonotype appeared a few times. The V call is TRBV7-2, the J call TRBJ1-2; D gene unclear. The CDR3 length is 13 residues. Germline-derived CDR1 and CDR2 are SGHTA and FQGNSA. The ends were cut back, 4 bases at V and 9 bases at J, with 15 bases in the middle. The CDR3 protein is CASSWRWTERYTF. CDR3 bases: TGTGCCAGCAGCTGGAGGTGGACTGAGCGCTACACCTTC.

This clonotype occurred many times. The chain has TRBV5-1 and TRBJ2-1; 9 nucleotides agree with TRBD1. CDR1 is SGHRS and CDR2 is YFSETQ in the germline V gene. This CDR3 comprises 18 residues. V gave up 3 bases and J gave up 5 bases; unmatched junction bases: 15. This CDR3 is CASSSLLSGTGLHNEQFF. CDR3 nucleotides: TGCGCCAGCAGCTCGCTATTGTCCGGGACAGGGCTACACAATGAGCAGTTCTTC. Together with reference TRBV5-1 and TRBJ2-1, the CDR3 gives the full variable domain: KAGVTQTPRYLIKTRGQQVTLSCSPISGHRSVSWYQQTPGQGLQFLFEYFSETQRNKGNFPGRFSGRQFSNSRSEMNVSTLELGDSALYLCASSSLLSGTGLHNEQFFGPGTRLTVL.

V is TRBV29-1 and J is TRBJ2-5; 12 bases map to TRBD2. CDR3 length: 16 residues. Germline V gives CDR1 SQVTM, CDR2 ANQGSEA. With V trimmed by 2 bases and J by 2 bases, 6 bases remained unmatched. This CDR3 is CSVEPRTSGAQETQYF. CDR3 sequence (DNA): TGCAGCGTTGAACCCCGGACTAGCGGGGCACAAGAGACCCAGTACTTC.